A single T cell receptor (beta chain) is shown here with its context. These data come from a study of technical replicates of blood from a few donors. Sequenced by immunoSEQ multiplex PCR; TCRdb stores in-frame clones only, minus some. The sample contains roughly 62,000 clones, 85% to 95% of which appear only once. This CDR3 comprises 17 residues. V was pared by 5 bases and J by 6 bases, with 13 bases of the junction left unmatched. Germline V CDR1 and CDR2: SEHNR, FQNEAQ (reference sequence). The sequenced material came from PBMCs. The chain employs TRBV7-9 and TRBJ2-7, with TRBD2 matching over 13 bases. This TCR was sampled from a human donor in good health. Some clones in this sample may be carry-over from other donors' samples. The CDR3: CASSPRTSGRNVGEQYF. Written as DNA, the CDR3 is TGTGCCAGCAGCCCTCGGACTAGCGGGAGAAACGTGGGCGAGCAGTACTTC. Supplemented by reference TRBV7-9 and TRBJ2-7, the full variable domain reads DTGVSQNPRHKITKRGQNVTFRCDPISEHNRLYWYRQTLGQGPEFLTYFQNEAQLEKSRLLSDRFSAERPKGSFSTLEIQRTEQGDSAMYLCASSPRTSGRNVGEQYFGPGTRLTVT.